This T cell receptor beta chain stems from a study of cytomegalovirus exposure and HLA in healthy donors. Overall study findings and caveats: Reported findings show TCR beta sequences accurately forecast HLA-A and HLA-B alleles in most subjects. There were some public TCRs occurring in many donors, but most TCR sequences were rare. Previous analysis showed most TCR beta V segments were productive about 90% or about 30% of the time.

13 Jbeta primers and 60 Vbeta primers were used for the PCR. Methods used by the authors: There were around 78 million unique TCR beta chains by a later count, and approximately 11 million of them were shared. Measured with immunoSEQ multiplex PCR; TCRdb has only the in-frame clones, and not every one. The V and J calls and clone size come from that table; D and trimming were worked out from the DNA. The sample's table shows some 75,000 clones. The CDR3 runs to 15 residues. Trimming took off 0 bases at V and 4 bases at J, with 14 bases between the two ends. Germline values: CDR1 SGDLS, CDR2 YYNGEE. Details on this clone: Its target is unknown.

This receptor was obtained from a man between 40 and 49 years old in good health and CMV-seronegative. The chain recombines TRBV9 with TRBJ2-7; possibly TRBD2 for D (6 bases). The sequencing sample was made of PBMCs. CDR3 loop: CASSVGVAVSYEQYF. CDR3 DNA sequence: TGTGCCAGCAGCGTAGGGGTAGCGGTCTCTTACGAGCAGTACTTC.